The entry below gives a single T cell receptor (beta chain) sequence along with its context. Germline assignment: CDR1 GTSNPN and CDR2 SVGIG (reference sequence). V lost 4 bases and J lost 3; bases outside the gene matches: 6. CDR3 length equals 13 residues. Produced via immunoSEQ multiplex PCR; TCRdb's table is partial and in-frame only. This sample has fewer than 200,000 clones, with just under 85% found just once. This specimen belongs to a study of blood T cell repertoires in COVID-19. In the study overall: COVID-19 samples, acute and convalescent, were from the United States, Italy and Spain. PBMCs, B-cell-depleted T cells, or T cells were the source of the cDNA or gDNA that made up the material.

V gene TRBV30 combines with J gene TRBJ2-7; 7 bases are a match to TRBD2. Input material: peripheral blood. The TCR sequence derives from an elderly woman with COVID-19, enrolled during active disease. CDR3 in DNA: TGTGCCTGGACAGCGGGGTCCTACTACGAGCAGTACTTC. As protein: CAWTAGSYYEQYF. The complete variable domain, with remaining parts taken from reference TRBV30 and TRBJ2-7, reads SQTIHQWPATLVQPVGSPLSLECTVEGTSNPNLYWYRQAAGRGLQLLFYSVGIGQISSEVPQNLSASRPQDRQFILSSKKLLLSDSGFYLCAWTAGSYYEQYFGPGTRLTVT.